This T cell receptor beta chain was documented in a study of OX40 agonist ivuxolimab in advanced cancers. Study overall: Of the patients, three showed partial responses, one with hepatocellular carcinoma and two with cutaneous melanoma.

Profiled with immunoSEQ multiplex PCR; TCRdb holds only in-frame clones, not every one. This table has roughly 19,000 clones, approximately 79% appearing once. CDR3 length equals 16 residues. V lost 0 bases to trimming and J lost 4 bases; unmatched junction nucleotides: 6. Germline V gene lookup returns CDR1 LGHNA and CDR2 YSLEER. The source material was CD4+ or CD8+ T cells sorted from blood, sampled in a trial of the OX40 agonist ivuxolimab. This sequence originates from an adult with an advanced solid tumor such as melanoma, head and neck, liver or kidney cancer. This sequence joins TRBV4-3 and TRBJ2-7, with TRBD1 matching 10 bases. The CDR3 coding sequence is TGCGCCAGCAGCCAAGAAACCGGGACAGGGGCGTACGAGCAGTACTTC. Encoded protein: CASSQETGTGAYEQYF.